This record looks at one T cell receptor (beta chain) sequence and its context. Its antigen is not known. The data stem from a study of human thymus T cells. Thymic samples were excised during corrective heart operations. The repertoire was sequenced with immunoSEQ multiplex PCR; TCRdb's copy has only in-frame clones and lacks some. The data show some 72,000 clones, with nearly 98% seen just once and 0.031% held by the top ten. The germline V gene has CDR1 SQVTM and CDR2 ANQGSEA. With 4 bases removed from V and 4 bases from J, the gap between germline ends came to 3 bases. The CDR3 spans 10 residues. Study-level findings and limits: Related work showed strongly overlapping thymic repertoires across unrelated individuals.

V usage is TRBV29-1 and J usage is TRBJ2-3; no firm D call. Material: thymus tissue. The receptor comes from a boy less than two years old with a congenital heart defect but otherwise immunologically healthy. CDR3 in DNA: TGCAGCGTTGGTGCAGATACGCAGTATTTT. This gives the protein CSVGADTQYF.